These T cell receptor beta chains were read from a single sample in a study of cytomegalovirus exposure and HLA in healthy donors. Clones were sequenced by immunoSEQ multiplex PCR, and TCRdb holds only the in-frame ones, with some missing. The repertoire holds about 160,000 clones, approximately 86% seen once, with 2% to 2.5% in the top ten. Specimen: PBMCs. The receptors come from a young man in good health and CMV-seropositive. CDR3s include the opening cysteine and the closing phenylalanine or tryptophan. For some rows the clone size is stated as once, few or many, or as a class when expanded; others skip it.

v_call clone_size cdr3_aa
TRBV7-6 . CASSFEGSYEQYF
TRBV4-3 few CASSQVYQGGGYTF
TRBV11-3 . CASSLGNYEQYF
TRBV21-1 . CASSKGALAGGYNEQFF
TRBV5-6 . CASSWGRAQETQYF
TRBV6-5 . CASTLDRGVGEQYF
TRBV14 . CASSQGQGISYEQYF
TRBV7-2 . CASSLFDSYQPQHF
TRBV10-3 . CAISESMNRVGGYTF
TRBV7-6 . CASSSGQGLNTEAFF
TRBV6-1 . CASSDAGGAQETQYF
TRBV5-1 . CASSLAGSQPQHF
TRBV7-9 . CASSGRGYGDTEAFF
TRBV6-5 . CASSFIPGQGLYEQYF
TRBV5-4 . CASSSGGGISNQPQHF
TRBV2 . CASSLGRGIHEKLFF
TRBV4-1 . CASSPNDRDTGELFF
TRBV29-1 . CSPEWGGRGPPTDTQYF
TRBV25-1 once CASKPGLVTEAFF
TRBV7-2 few CASSFLDRDSPLHF
TRBV7-9 . CASSSLHGLGTDTQYF
TRBV11-2 . CASSEWSSGANVLTF
TRBV5-5 . CASSWSGTERVYGYTF
TRBV27 . CASSLPAGRDTQYF
TRBV5-1 . CASSTGRLGVEQFF
TRBV7-9 . CASTARGGDTIYF
TRBV5-4 . CASSFGTSSYNEQFF
TRBV4-3 once CASSQLRQEAYEQYF
TRBV2 . CASSPLQGGGTGEFF
TRBV19 . CASSPQVSSGNTIYF
TRBV6-4 . CASSGTSTTDTQYF
TRBV4-2 . CASSQEWTSGGLMEQYF
TRBV18 . CASSPGPEQYF
TRBV15 . CATSRGQGVGQPQHF
TRBV29-1 many CSVLNRGHGYTF
TRBV27 . CASGPYGSSYNSPLHF
TRBV6-5 . CASSYVEGGDEQFF
TRBV9 few CASSVDRVTDTQYF
TRBV9 . CASSPTGVPQAQYF
TRBV6-5 . CASSSQGSVWEKLFF
TRBV19 . CASAAAGTGNQPQHF
TRBV7-6 . CASSLGTGDQPQHF
TRBV11-2 few CASSLEVGGPYEQYF
TRBV13 . CASSQGARAFYGYTF
TRBV2 . CASSYYNEQFF
TRBV5-1 . CASSFGERDRAYNEQFF
TRBV21-1 few CASREGRNTEAFF
TRBV19 . CASSIGAGQPNEKLFF
TRBV7-2 once CASRGLAVNYRGYNEQFF
TRBV30 . CAWSQRSETEAFF
TRBV4-1 . CASSPGETTDARNQPQHF
TRBV2 . CASSWDSISGANVLTF
TRBV7-9 . CASSLVGGLTAFYNSPLHF
TRBV7-9 . CASSFGQGSNQPQHF
TRBV5-6 . CASSLQWRGGAYEQYF
TRBV9 . CASSASRDNEQYF
TRBV27 . CASSLGAGGNQPQHF
TRBV5-5 . CASSGDLTGQGYEQYF